These 26 T cell receptor beta chains came from one sample sequenced in a study of beta chain features in type 1 diabetes. The study reverse transcribed the entire isolated RNA, so it sequenced expressed TCRB transcripts. Here immunoSEQ multiplex PCR was the method, and the copy in TCRdb shows in-frame clones only, minus some. The data show fewer than 250,000 clones, with over 65% seen just once and 0.053% held by the top ten. The sample taken for sequencing was naive CD4+ T cells from blood. Receptors were obtained from a man aged 25 to 45 in good health.

This chain uses TRBV18 with TRBJ2-7; D is uncertain. The CDR3 extends over 13 amino acids. CDR1 is KGHSH, CDR2 LQKENI, per germline. Trimming left V 3 bases short and J 3 bases short, with 9 bases between. The CDR3 is CASSPGFNYEQYF. Here the CDR3 DNA reads TGTGCCAGCTCACCGGGATTTAACTACGAGCAGTACTTC.

This chain joins TRBV30 and TRBJ2-3, with D hard to call. Germline assignment: CDR1 GTSNPN and CDR2 SVGIG (reference sequence). This CDR3 has 11 amino acids. V was pared by 5 bases and J by 3 bases, with 6 bases between. This CDR3 is CAWGRTDTQYF. The CDR3 nucleotides are TGTGCCTGGGGCCGGACAGATACGCAGTATTTT. The full variable domain, its missing parts supplied by reference TRBV30 and TRBJ2-3, is SQTIHQWPATLVQPVGSPLSLECTVEGTSNPNLYWYRQAAGRGLQLLFYSVGIGQISSEVPQNLSASRPQDRQFILSSKKLLLSDSGFYLCAWGRTDTQYFGPGTRLTVL.

Comments on this clone: Other DNA variants within this sample encode the same CDR3. This chain joins TRBV30 and TRBJ1-4; the D gene is possibly TRBD1 (5 bases). The CDR3 length is 12 residues. V was shortened by 0 bases and J by 8 bases, with 7 bases between the two germline ends. CDR1 is GTSNPN, CDR2 SVGIG, per germline (reference sequence). DNA for the CDR3: TGTGCCTGGAGTGTACGGGGGGAAAAACTGTTTTTT. Its translation is CAWSVRGEKLFF.

This clone appeared a single time. V usage is TRBV15 and J usage is TRBJ2-7; TRBD1 or TRBD2 may be the D gene (5 bases each). Germline CDR1 and CDR2: LNHNV and YYDKDF (reference sequence). V shed 0 bases and J shed 6 bases, with 18 bases lying between them. This CDR3 region has 16 residues. CDR3 DNA sequence: TGTGCCACCAGCAGAGATCTCACCGGGAAGGGGACCGAGCAGTACTTC. Its protein product is CATSRDLTGKGTEQYF.

In its sample, this clone was seen a few times. The genes are TRBV29-1 and TRBJ2-3, with D perhaps matching TRBD2 (6 bases). Germline CDR1 and CDR2: SQVTM and ANQGSEA. Trimming stripped 7 bases from V and 6 bases from J, with 23 bases between. CDR3 length equals 15 residues. Here the CDR3 reads CSGDDSGTAGDTQYF. The DNA for the CDR3 is TGCAGCGGCGATGACTCCGGGACGGCGGGGGATACGCAGTATTTT.

This clone was counted a few times. The V gene is TRBV2, the J gene TRBJ2-5; D remains unclear. Germline V gene lookup returns CDR1 SNHLY and CDR2 FYNNEI. Deletions cut 0 bases from V and 4 bases from J, with 3 bases between. The CDR3 runs 12 residues. The CDR3 sequence: CASSEAAETQYF. The DNA for the CDR3 is TGTGCCAGCAGTGAAGCGGCAGAGACCCAGTACTTC. The variable domain in full, completed from reference TRBV2 and TRBJ2-5, reads EPEVTQTPSHQVTQMGQEVILRCVPISNHLYFYWYRQILGQKVEFLVSFYNNEISEKSEIFDDQFSVERPDGSNFTLKIRSTKLEDSAMYFCASSEAAETQYFGPGTRLLVL.

The chain has TRBV30 and TRBJ2-2; D not certain. Per the germline V gene, CDR1 is GTSNPN and CDR2 is SVGIG (reference sequence). The CDR3 spans 12 residues. Trimming shortened V by 3 bases and J by 3 bases, and 5 bases separated the two germline ends. The CDR3 coding sequence is TGTGCCTGGAGGCCTTACACCGGGGAGCTGTTTTTT. Its protein product is CAWRPYTGELFF.

This clone occurred a few times. This chain joins TRBV29-1 and TRBJ2-7, with 7 bases identical to TRBD2. The CDR3 length is 13 residues. Germline-derived CDR1 and CDR2 are SQVTM and ANQGSEA. The J segment lost 7 bases and the V segment lost 5 bases, leaving 11 bases of the junction unmatched. DNA for the CDR3: TGCAGCGTTTTAGGACTAGGTGACTCGGAGCAGTACTTC. Translated: CSVLGLGDSEQYF.

The chain carries TRBV7-2 and TRBJ2-3; 7 positions agree with TRBD2. Germline CDR1 SGHTA, CDR2 FQGNSA. Trimming took 6 bases from V and 0 from J; bases not matched to a gene: 9. This CDR3 has 16 amino acids. The CDR3 protein is CASRPLQGGSTDTQYF. As DNA, the CDR3 is TGTGCCAGCAGACCTCTGCAGGGAGGGAGCACAGATACGCAGTATTTT. Supplemented by reference TRBV7-2 and TRBJ2-3, the full variable domain reads GAGVSQSPSNKVTEKGKDVELRCDPISGHTALYWYRQSLGQGLEFLIYFQGNSAPDKSGLPSDRFSAERTGGSVSTLTIQRTQQEDSAVYLCASRPLQGGSTDTQYFGPGTRLTVL.

The DNA for the CDR3 is TGCAGCTTCCGACAGGGGAACACTGAAGCTTTCTTT. This codes for CSFRQGNTEAFF. This chain joins TRBV29-1 and TRBJ1-1; TRBD1 aligns across 7 bases. Germline V gene data show CDR1 as SQVTM and CDR2 as ANQGSEA. The length of the CDR3 is 12 residues. V lost 8 bases to trimming and J lost 1 base; unmatched junction nucleotides: 4.

This sequence joins TRBV29-1 and TRBJ2-1; TRBD2 is a possible D gene (6 bases). V was clipped by 7 bases and J by 7 bases, with 23 bases between them. This CDR3 region has 15 residues. Germline V gene lookup returns CDR1 SQVTM and CDR2 ANQGSEA. CDR3 sequence reads: CSEGRAGGRGNEQFF. The CDR3 nucleotides are TGCAGCGAGGGCAGGGCCGGAGGCCGGGGGAATGAGCAGTTCTTC.

The V and J genes are TRBV29-1 and TRBJ2-7; D not certain. Trimming cost V 7 bases and J 0 bases, with 16 bases left between them. Germline CDR1 SQVTM, CDR2 ANQGSEA. The length of the CDR3 is 14 residues. This chain's CDR3 is CSALTERSSYEQYF. As DNA, the CDR3 is TGCAGCGCTCTTACAGAGAGGAGCTCCTACGAGCAGTACTTC.

The V gene is TRBV29-1, the J gene TRBJ2-7; D is ambiguous. This CDR3 contains 13 residues. V dropped 4 bases and J dropped 3 bases, with 13 bases sitting between them. Germline values: CDR1 SQVTM, CDR2 ANQGSEA. This CDR3 reads CSVAVYSRYEQYF. The CDR3 DNA follows: TGCAGCGTTGCTGTCTATTCACGCTACGAGCAGTACTTC.

The CDR3 DNA reads as TGTGCCAGCAGACCGGGGGCGGGGCCCACAGATACGCAGTATTTT. This gives the protein CASRPGAGPTDTQYF. The V and J genes are TRBV7-9 and TRBJ2-3; either TRBD1 or TRBD2 may supply D (6 bases each). This CDR3 has 15 amino acids. Germline CDR1 is SEHNR and CDR2 is FQNEAQ (reference sequence). V was trimmed by 6 bases and J by 2 bases, leaving 15 bases between them.

The rearrangement uses TRBV6-6 and TRBJ2-3; tentative D call: TRBD1 (9 bases). Germline V lookup: CDR1 MNHNY, CDR2 SVGAGI (reference sequence). The CDR3 has 16 amino acids. The V end lost 4 bases, the J end lost 4 bases, and 18 bases lay between the germline ends. CDR3 DNA: TGTGCCAGCAGTTCTCGGGGGGGACAGGGACCAGATACGCAGTATTTT. Translating it yields CASSSRGGQGPDTQYF.

V gene TRBV10-2 combines with J gene TRBJ1-4, with D maybe TRBD1 (5 bases). This CDR3 comprises 14 residues. Germline CDR1 WSHSY, CDR2 SAAADI. Trimming shortened V by 6 bases and J by 2 bases, and 10 bases separated the two germline ends. CDR3 sequence: CASSRDLTNEKLFF. DNA of the CDR3: TGCGCCAGCAGCAGGGATTTGACTAATGAAAAACTGTTTTTT.

V is TRBV7-9 and J is TRBJ1-2, with unresolved D. The CDR3 has 14 amino acids. V lost 6 bases and J lost 8, with 19 bases in between. CDR1 and CDR2 from the germline V gene are SEHNR and FQNEAQ (reference sequence). CDR3 DNA sequence: TGTGCCAGCAGTCAAACTAATCTATTCGAGGGCTACACCTTC. Amino acid sequence: CASSQTNLFEGYTF. The complete variable domain, with remaining parts taken from reference TRBV7-9 and TRBJ1-2, reads DTGVSQNPRHKITKRGQNVTFRCDPISEHNRLYWYRQTLGQGPEFLTYFQNEAQLEKSRLLSDRFSAERPKGSFSTLEIQRTEQGDSAMYLCASSQTNLFEGYTFGSGTRLTVV.

The gene calls are TRBV9 and TRBJ2-1, with 7 bases matching TRBD1. J lost 7 bases, V lost 0 bases, and 10 bases had no gene match. The germline V gene encodes CDR1 SGDLS and CDR2 YYNGEE. CDR3 length: 16 residues. The CDR3 protein is CASSVGRLRGLNEQFF. The CDR3 nucleotides read TGTGCCAGCAGCGTAGGACGCCTTAGGGGGCTGAATGAGCAGTTCTTC.

The V gene is TRBV29-1, the J gene TRBJ1-4; a weak D match, TRBD1 (5 bases). Germline CDR1 is SQVTM and CDR2 is ANQGSEA. This CDR3 region has 14 residues. With 7 bases removed from V and 5 bases from J, the gap between germline ends came to 17 bases. Here the CDR3 DNA reads TGCAGCGCCCAAATAGGGGATCGGAATGAAAAACTGTTTTTT. Amino acids: CSAQIGDRNEKLFF. Complete variable domain (other parts from reference TRBV29-1 and TRBJ1-4): SAVISQKPSRDICQRGTSLTIQCQVDSQVTMMFWYRQQPGQSLTLIATANQGSEATYESGFVIDKFPISRPNLTFSTLTVSNMSPEDSSIYLCSAQIGDRNEKLFFGSGTQLSVL.

This clone was detected only a few times. This chain uses TRBV27 with TRBJ2-1; D not resolved. Germline values: CDR1 MNHEY, CDR2 SMNVEV (reference sequence). The CDR3 totals 13 residues. V dropped 3 bases and J dropped 5 bases, with 8 bases sitting between them. The CDR3 region has the DNA TGTGCCAGCAGTTTGATCGACAACAATGAGCAGTTCTTC. The encoded protein is CASSLIDNNEQFF.

The rearrangement uses TRBV10-3 and TRBJ1-1; D remains unclear. The CDR3 is made up of 14 amino acids. The germline V gene has CDR1 ENHRY and CDR2 SYGVKD. Between the trimmed V and J ends, which lost 6 bases and 0 bases, there was a span of 11 bases. The CDR3 nucleotides read TGTGCCATCAGCCAACAGTCTATGAACACTGAAGCTTTCTTT. Its protein product is CAISQQSMNTEAFF.

The chain employs TRBV29-1 and TRBJ1-2; a possible D gene is TRBD1 (6 bases). The V gene's germline CDR1 is SQVTM and CDR2 ANQGSEA. The CDR3 contains 13 residues. Trimming shortened V by 7 bases and J by 5 bases, and 17 bases separated the two germline ends. CDR3 region: CSATGLFGYGYTF. The CDR3 nucleotides read TGCAGCGCCACAGGGCTTTTCGGGTATGGCTACACCTTC.

CDR3: CASGGGHNEQFF. CDR3 bases: TGCGCCAGCGGCGGGGGGCATAATGAGCAGTTCTTC. This rearrangement joins TRBV10-2 to TRBJ2-1, with 8 bases identical to TRBD2. The V gene's germline CDR1 is WSHSY and CDR2 SAAADI. The CDR3 sequence is 12 residues long. Trimming took 8 bases from V and 7 from J; bases not matched to a gene: 4.

The V gene is TRBV9, the J gene TRBJ2-5; 14 positions agree with TRBD2. In germline, CDR1 is SGDLS, CDR2 YYNGEE. The CDR3 is 16 residues long. V dropped 2 bases and J dropped 5; count of bases not matched to a gene: 5. The DNA of the CDR3 is TGTGCCAGCAGCGTGGGGACTAGCGGGAGTTCGGAGACCCAGTACTTC. Residues: CASSVGTSGSSETQYF.

The chain recombines TRBV11-2 with TRBJ2-1; 14 bases are shared with TRBD2. From germline, CDR1 is SGHAT and CDR2 FQNNGV. After removal of 3 bases from V and 7 bases from J, the junction contained 5 bases not matched to a gene. This CDR3 comprises 16 residues. The CDR3: CASSFGTSGSRNEQFF. The CDR3, as DNA: TGTGCCAGCAGCTTTGGGACTAGCGGGAGTAGAAATGAGCAGTTCTTC.

This chain connects TRBV29-1 to TRBJ2-5, with a tentative D call TRBD1 (6 bases). The CDR3 consists of 13 residues. Trimming shortened V by 7 bases and J by 2 bases, and 14 bases separated the two germline ends. The V gene's germline CDR1 is SQVTM and CDR2 ANQGSEA. CDR3 in amino acids: CSAQGIGQETQYF. The CDR3 DNA reads as TGCAGCGCCCAGGGGATTGGGCAAGAGACCCAGTACTTC. The complete variable domain, with remaining parts taken from reference TRBV29-1 and TRBJ2-5, reads SAVISQKPSRDICQRGTSLTIQCQVDSQVTMMFWYRQQPGQSLTLIATANQGSEATYESGFVIDKFPISRPNLTFSTLTVSNMSPEDSSIYLCSAQGIGQETQYFGPGTRLLVL.